The 30 T cell receptor beta chains presented below share a single source sample, sequenced in a study of shared clonotypes between healthy human individuals. The protocol was immunoSEQ multiplex PCR, while the TCRdb copy is restricted to in-frame clones and leaves out a portion. The sample carries 1.4 million or so clones, about 98.5% recorded once. Sequencing was done on a sample of naive CD4+ T cells sorted from blood. Indicated subset: CD45RA+ positively selected. The receptors were sampled from a man in his thirties or forties in good health.

The chain carries TRBV5-1 and TRBJ1-2; D gene ambiguous. The CDR3 sequence is 15 residues long. The V and J ends lost 0 bases and 2 bases respectively, with 11 bases between them. CDR1 is SGHRS and CDR2 is YFSETQ in the germline V gene. The CDR3 nucleotides read TGCGCCAGCAGCTTGGCCGACGGGTTGAACTATGGCTACACCTTC. It specifies CASSLADGLNYGYTF.

The chain couples TRBV6-1 to TRBJ2-2, with TRBD1 identical over 7 bases. V shed 11 bases, J shed 6 bases, and the junction held 12 bases outside the gene matches. Germline assignment: CDR1 MNHNS and CDR2 SASEGT. The CDR3 is 14 amino acids. The CDR3 is CAGKETGTAGELFF. CDR3 coding DNA: TGTGCCGGAAAGGAGACAGGGACCGCCGGGGAGCTGTTTTTT.

This clone was detected only once. The rearrangement joins TRBV30 to TRBJ1-5; D remains ambiguous. Between the trimmed V and J ends, which lost 0 bases and 0 bases, there was a span of 9 bases. CDR1 is GTSNPN, CDR2 SVGIG, per germline (reference sequence). CDR3 length equals 15 residues. DNA for the CDR3: TGTGCCTGGAGTGTATTGGGAAATAGCAATCAGCCCCAGCATTTT. It translates to CAWSVLGNSNQPQHF.

This clone was recorded once. The chain couples TRBV18 to TRBJ2-2, with TRBD1 matching 8 bases. J was trimmed by 8 bases and V by 5 bases; bases with no gene match: 13. The CDR3 loop spans 16 amino acids. The germline gives CDR1 KGHSH, CDR2 LQKENI. CDR3 loop: CASSTRQGRAAGELFF. The CDR3 bases are TGTGCCAGCTCAACCCGACAGGGGCGCGCGGCTGGGGAGCTGTTTTTT.

Turning to this clone: At the DNA level, this CDR3 is encoded by other sequences in the same sample as well. The chain couples TRBV7-8 to TRBJ2-3; perhaps TRBD2 as D (6 bases). This CDR3 has 16 residues. Trimming left V 1 base short and J 0 bases short, with 11 bases between. The V gene's germline CDR1 is SGHVS and CDR2 FQNEAQ. The CDR3 nucleotides read TGTGCCAGCAGCTTAGAGTTAGCGGTTAGCACAGATACGCAGTATTTT. Translation: CASSLELAVSTDTQYF.

J is TRBJ1-1 and V is TRBV11-3; TRBD1 matches 9 bases. The CDR3 loop spans 15 amino acids. The germline V gene has CDR1 SGHNT and CDR2 YENEEA. The V segment lost 4 bases and the J segment 5 bases; nucleotides outside the gene matches: 8. CDR3 in amino acids: CASSSGTGTGTEAFF. CDR3 nucleotide sequence: TGTGCCAGCAGCTCCGGGACAGGGACTGGGACTGAAGCTTTCTTT.

The chain uses TRBV18 and TRBJ2-6, with D perhaps matching TRBD1 (6 bases). The length of the CDR3 is 16 residues. Germline V gene lookup returns CDR1 KGHSH and CDR2 LQKENI. The V end lost 1 base, the J end lost 4 bases, and 11 bases lay between the germline ends. The CDR3 coding sequence is TGTGCCAGCTCACCACAATCAGGGGCCGGGGCCAACGTCCTGACTTTC. This sequence encodes CASSPQSGAGANVLTF.

The gene calls are TRBV4-3 and TRBJ1-1, with D possibly being TRBD1 (6 bases). Germline V gene lookup returns CDR1 LGHNA and CDR2 YSLEER. The CDR3 covers 17 residues. Trimming stripped 3 bases from V and 0 bases from J, with 17 bases between. CDR3 loop: CASSHALRGAMNTEAFF. For the CDR3, the DNA is TGCGCCAGCAGCCACGCCCTACGGGGGGCGATGAACACTGAAGCTTTCTTT.

The chain couples TRBV9 to TRBJ1-1, with D hard to call. The germline CDR1 and CDR2 sequences are SGDLS and YYNGEE. CDR3 size: 13 residues. V was shortened by 2 bases and J by 1 base, with 6 bases between the two germline ends. The CDR3 bases are TGTGCCAGCAGCGTTAATGCGAACACTGAAGCTTTCTTT. The encoded protein is CASSVNANTEAFF.

This chain links TRBV5-6 with TRBJ1-5; no clear D gene. Germline lookup yields CDR1 SGHDT and CDR2 YYEEEE. Trimming shortened V by 1 base and J by 0 bases, and 8 bases separated the two germline ends. CDR3 length equals 15 residues. CDR3 DNA: TGTGCCAGCAGCTTGTGGGCGAATAGCAATCAGCCCCAGCATTTT. Translated, it gives CASSLWANSNQPQHF.

J is TRBJ2-5 and V is TRBV5-1; TRBD1 aligns across 8 bases. CDR1 SGHRS and CDR2 YFSETQ come from the germline V gene. The CDR3 is 20 residues long. The V segment lost 4 bases and the J segment 2 bases; nucleotides outside the gene matches: 22. CDR3 loop: CASSPAIWPQGAVKQETQYF. CDR3 bases: TGCGCCAGCAGCCCCGCCATCTGGCCGCAGGGGGCGGTAAAACAAGAGACCCAGTACTTC.

Only a few counts were recorded for this clone. Other DNA sequences in this sample translate to the same CDR3. V gene TRBV5-1 combines with J gene TRBJ2-2; D ambiguous. Deletions cut 1 base from V and 2 bases from J, with 0 bases between. The CDR3 loop spans 12 amino acids. Germline values: CDR1 SGHRS, CDR2 YFSETQ. CDR3 nucleotide sequence: TGCGCCAGCAGCTTGAACACCGGGGAGCTGTTTTTT. It is translated as CASSLNTGELFF.

This clone was counted once. The chain recombines TRBV5-5 with TRBJ2-7; 8 bases map to TRBD2. CDR1 is SGHKS and CDR2 is YYEKEE in the germline V gene (reference sequence). With V trimmed by 0 bases and J by 5 bases, 10 bases remained unmatched. The CDR3 consists of 16 residues. CDR3 nucleotide sequence: TGTGCCAGCAGCTTGGCGCCCGGGGGGGTCAACCACGAGCAGTACTTC. This gives the protein CASSLAPGGVNHEQYF.

This clone was recorded only once. The sample holds other DNA sequences that translate to the same CDR3. The rearrangement joins TRBV5-4 to TRBJ2-2; D uncertain. Germline CDR1 SGHNT, CDR2 YYREEE (reference sequence). V was clipped by 4 bases and J by 1 base, with 8 bases between them. This CDR3 comprises 14 residues. The CDR3 bases are TGTGCCAGCAGCCCCCCGGGGAACACCGGGGAGCTGTTTTTT. Its protein is CASSPPGNTGELFF.

This chain links TRBV6-5 with TRBJ2-7; 7 positions match TRBD1. Germline values: CDR1 MNHEY, CDR2 SVGAGI. The CDR3 runs 16 residues. Trimming took 4 bases from V and 6 from J; bases not matched to a gene: 15. CDR3 nucleotide sequence: TGTGCCAGCAGTTCGGACGACCTGACAGGGTCTGGCGAGCAGTACTTC. Translating gives CASSSDDLTGSGEQYF.

This clone has just one count. The rearrangement joins TRBV10-1 to TRBJ1-1; 9 nucleotides line up with TRBD1. Germline CDR1 and CDR2: WNHNN and SYGVQD (reference sequence). With V trimmed by 6 bases and J by 4 bases, 15 bases remained unmatched. The CDR3 is made up of 17 amino acids. The CDR3 region is CASREGQGPKKGTEAFF. DNA for the CDR3: TGCGCCAGCAGAGAGGGACAGGGTCCTAAAAAGGGCACTGAAGCTTTCTTT.

The rearrangement links TRBV15 to TRBJ2-1, with D perhaps matching TRBD2 (7 bases). The germline gives CDR1 LNHNV, CDR2 YYDKDF (reference sequence). This CDR3 comprises 15 residues. V lost 1 base and J lost 9, with 16 bases in between. CDR3 in DNA: TGTGCCACCAGCAGAGTAGGGGGAGGGCCGGGTGAGCAGTTCTTC. Its translation: CATSRVGGGPGEQFF. Filled out from reference TRBV15 and TRBJ2-1, the complete variable domain reads DAMVIQNPRYQVTQFGKPVTLSCSQTLNHNVMYWYQQKSSQAPKLLFHYYDKDFNNEADTPDNFQSRRPNTSFCFLDIRSPGLGDTAMYLCATSRVGGGPGEQFFGPGTRLTVL.

DNA of the CDR3: TGTGCCAGCACCCCCCCGGCTAGCGGGAGGGTTAACGAGCAGTACTTC. Encoded protein: CASTPPASGRVNEQYF. The chain links TRBV2 to TRBJ2-7; 12 bases line up with TRBD2. Germline CDR1 SNHLY, CDR2 FYNNEI. J gave up 5 bases and V 7 bases, and 12 bases lay outside the gene matches. This CDR3 has 16 residues. Drawing the rest from reference TRBV2 and TRBJ2-7, the complete variable domain is EPEVTQTPSHQVTQMGQEVILRCVPISNHLYFYWYRQILGQKVEFLVSFYNNEISEKSEIFDDQFSVERPDGSNFTLKIRSTKLEDSAMYFCASTPPASGRVNEQYFGPGTRLTVT.

V usage is TRBV9 and J usage is TRBJ2-2; TRBD1 matches 7 bases. Trimming removed 2 bases from V and 1 base from J; junction bases left unmatched: 11. CDR1 and CDR2 (germline): SGDLS, YYNGEE. CDR3 size: 18 residues. The CDR3 bases are TGTGCCAGCAGCGTCCCACAGGGGCCTGAGAAGAACACCGGGGAGCTGTTTTTT. Translated: CASSVPQGPEKNTGELFF.

V is TRBV7-2 and J is TRBJ2-1; D ambiguous. V dropped 1 base and J dropped 0 bases, with 7 bases sitting between them. The CDR3 has 15 residues. Germline CDR1 and CDR2: SGHTA and FQGNSA. The CDR3 region is CASSLDGYSYNEQFF. CDR3 DNA sequence: TGTGCCAGCAGCTTAGACGGATACTCCTACAATGAGCAGTTCTTC.

The chain uses TRBV27 and TRBJ2-1; 11 nucleotides agree with TRBD2. Germline CDR1 and CDR2: MNHEY and SMNVEV (reference sequence). V lost 6 bases and J lost 4; bases outside the gene matches: 8. The CDR3 is 16 residues long. This CDR3 is CASRHLLAGDYNEQFF. As DNA, the CDR3 is TGTGCCAGCAGGCATTTACTAGCGGGGGATTACAATGAGCAGTTCTTC.

This chain uses TRBV18 with TRBJ2-5; possibly TRBD1 or TRBD2 for D (5 bases each). V was pared by 3 bases and J by 4 bases, with 18 bases between. This CDR3 contains 16 residues. Germline V gene lookup returns CDR1 KGHSH and CDR2 LQKENI. The CDR3 nucleotides are TGTGCCAGCTCACCGGTTTTGGGAGTAAGGGGAGAGACCCAGTACTTC. This gives the protein CASSPVLGVRGETQYF.

A note on this clone: This specimen includes other DNA sequences encoding the same CDR3. The chain joins TRBV10-3 to TRBJ2-3; D call uncertain. The CDR3 loop spans 13 amino acids. Trimming removed 7 bases at V and 2 bases at J, with 10 bases between. Germline V gives CDR1 ENHRY, CDR2 SYGVKD. CDR3 protein: CAITGLDTDTQYF. The CDR3 DNA reads TGTGCCATCACCGGGCTTGACACAGATACGCAGTATTTT.

The V gene is TRBV6-1, the J gene TRBJ2-1; D possibly matches TRBD1 or TRBD2 (5 bases each). Trimming shortened V by 2 bases and J by 4 bases, and 9 bases separated the two germline ends. Germline-derived CDR1 and CDR2 are MNHNS and SASEGT. The CDR3 is 14 residues long. CDR3 sequence reads: CASSERGGYNEQFF. DNA of the CDR3: TGTGCCAGCAGTGAAAGGGGCGGGTACAATGAGCAGTTCTTC.

The gene calls are TRBV9 and TRBJ2-1, with TRBD2 as a possible D gene (6 bases). The V end lost 1 base, the J end lost 2 bases, and 10 bases lay between the germline ends. Germline CDR1 is SGDLS and CDR2 is YYNGEE. The CDR3 is made up of 15 amino acids. The chain's CDR3 is CASSVRGTTYNEQFF. The CDR3 bases are TGTGCCAGCAGCGTACGCGGGACCACCTACAATGAGCAGTTCTTC.

The chain carries TRBV6-1 and TRBJ2-4; TRBD1 matches 11 bases. The CDR3 extends over 15 amino acids. Losses at the gene ends were 8 bases for V and 8 bases for J; bases not matched to a gene: 11. CDR1 is MNHNS, CDR2 SASEGT, per germline. The CDR3: CASLAGTGGGYIQYF. The CDR3 DNA is TGTGCCAGCCTGGCCGGGACAGGGGGAGGCTACATTCAGTACTTC.

The gene calls are TRBV19 and TRBJ1-1, with 7 bases that match TRBD1. Germline-derived CDR1 and CDR2 are LNHDA and SQIVND (reference sequence). V dropped 1 base and J dropped 6; count of bases not matched to a gene: 5. There are 14 residues in the CDR3. The CDR3 spells CASSIGGGLAEAFF. The CDR3 DNA follows: TGTGCCAGTAGTATAGGAGGGGGCTTGGCTGAAGCTTTCTTT.

The chain joins TRBV7-2 to TRBJ2-7; 12 nucleotides line up with TRBD1. The CDR3 loop spans 14 amino acids. CDR1 and CDR2 (germline): SGHTA, FQGNSA. Unmatched junction bases numbered 4, after V lost 4 bases and J lost 6 bases. CDR3 residues: CASSSGTGGAEQYF. CDR3 nucleotide sequence: TGTGCCAGCAGCTCAGGGACAGGGGGCGCCGAGCAGTACTTC. The full variable domain, rest sourced from reference TRBV7-2 and TRBJ2-7, is GAGVSQSPSNKVTEKGKDVELRCDPISGHTALYWYRQSLGQGLEFLIYFQGNSAPDKSGLPSDRFSAERTGGSVSTLTIQRTQQEDSAVYLCASSSGTGGAEQYFGPGTRLTVT.

This chain uses TRBV9 with TRBJ2-5; TRBD1 matches at 8 bases. In germline, CDR1 is SGDLS, CDR2 YYNGEE. The CDR3 loop spans 16 amino acids. The ends lost 0 bases at V and 1 base at J; junction bases unmatched: 5. The CDR3 nucleotides read TGTGCCAGCAGCGTAGCACCGGACAGGGCCCAAGAGACCCAGTACTTC. Translation gives CASSVAPDRAQETQYF. Full variable domain (rest looked up from reference TRBV9 and TRBJ2-5): DSGVTQTPKHLITATGQRVTLRCSPRSGDLSVYWYQQSLDQGLQFLIQYYNGEERAKGNILERFSAQQFPDLHSELNLSSLELGDSALYFCASSVAPDRAQETQYFGPGTRLLVL.

The chain combines TRBV18 with TRBJ2-7; TRBD1 or TRBD2 may be the D gene (5 bases each). V lost 2 bases and J 5 bases, leaving 13 bases between the germline ends. This CDR3 has 14 residues. Per the germline V gene, CDR1 is KGHSH and CDR2 is LQKENI. The CDR3 spells CASSPGTSPDEQYF. Written as DNA, the CDR3 is TGTGCCAGCTCACCAGGGACGTCCCCCGACGAGCAGTACTTC.